The 14 T cell receptor beta chains given below trace back to one sample, sequenced in a study of blood T cell repertoires in COVID-19. The method was immunoSEQ multiplex PCR; TCRdb's version includes in-frame clones alone and lacks a portion of them. This table holds 100,000 to 150,000 clones, approximately 89% found once. Sequenced input: peripheral blood. All receptors come from an older woman with COVID-19, enrolled during active disease.

The table lists this clone with a count of one. The V and J genes are TRBV7-3 and TRBJ2-2; D remains unclear. Germline values: CDR1 SGHTA, CDR2 FQGTGA. The CDR3 extends over 14 amino acids. The V end was cut by 2 bases, the J end by 2 bases, with 6 bases between. The CDR3 loop is CASSLLVNTGELFF. Written as DNA, the CDR3 is TGTGCCAGCAGCTTACTCGTAAACACCGGGGAGCTGTTTTTT.

The sample holds a few counts of this clone. The chain joins TRBV28 to TRBJ2-1; 7 bases align to TRBD2. The CDR3 length is 13 residues. The V gene's germline CDR1 is MDHEN and CDR2 SYDVKM. V lost 6 bases to trimming and J lost 9 bases; unmatched junction nucleotides: 8. CDR3: CASSQPGGSEQFF. CDR3 in DNA: TGTGCCAGCAGCCAGCCCGGGGGGAGTGAGCAGTTCTTC. Supplemented by reference TRBV28 and TRBJ2-1, the full variable domain reads DVKVTQSSRYLVKRTGEKVFLECVQDMDHENMFWYRQDPGLGLRLIYFSYDVKMKEKGDIPEGYSVSREKKERFSLILESASTNQTSMYLCASSQPGGSEQFFGPGTRLTVL.

The gene calls are TRBV2 and TRBJ2-2; tentatively, D is TRBD1 (5 bases). The germline V gene has CDR1 SNHLY and CDR2 FYNNEI. V shed 4 bases and J shed 4 bases, with 13 bases lying between them. The CDR3 loop spans 15 amino acids. As DNA, the CDR3 is TGTGCCAGCAGTGTGGGGCGTTCGGGCACCGGGGAGCTGTTTTTT. This translates into CASSVGRSGTGELFF.

This clone was counted ten times or more. The chain couples TRBV24-1 to TRBJ2-7; possible D gene TRBD1, 5 bases. The V and J ends lost 3 bases and 0 bases respectively, with 11 bases between them. The CDR3 runs 15 residues. CDR1 is KGHDR and CDR2 is SFDVKD in the germline V gene. For the CDR3, the DNA is TGTGCCACCAGTGATCCCCTGACAGCCTCCTACGAGCAGTACTTC. It codes for CATSDPLTASYEQYF.

The CDR3 protein is CASSRGLAGGVSYNEQFF. The CDR3 DNA sequence: TGTGCCAGCAGCCGGGGACTAGCGGGGGGAGTCTCCTACAATGAGCAGTTCTTC. The chain joins TRBV28 to TRBJ2-1, with 15 bases fitting TRBD2. CDR3 length: 18 amino acids. CDR1 MDHEN and CDR2 SYDVKM come from the germline V gene. The V and J ends lost 6 bases and 0 bases, in that order; junction bases with no gene match: 6.

The chain is built from TRBV3-1 (or the pseudogene TRBV3-2) and TRBJ2-5; 12 nucleotides match TRBD2. The CDR3 extends over 15 amino acids. The V and J ends lost 4 bases and 1 base, in that order; junction bases with no gene match: 1. Germline lookup yields CDR1 LGHDT and CDR2 YNNKEL (reference sequence). The CDR3 nucleotides read TGTGCCAGCAGCCGGACTAGCGGGGTCCAAGAGACCCAGTACTTC. The encoded protein is CASSRTSGVQETQYF.

The V call is TRBV6-1, the J call TRBJ1-4; tentative D call: TRBD1 (5 bases). V lost 0 bases and J lost 6, with 11 bases in between. Per the germline V gene, CDR1 is MNHNS and CDR2 is SASEGT. The CDR3 consists of 15 residues. The CDR3 DNA reads TGTGCCAGCAGTGAAGCCTTAGACAGATATGAAAAACTGTTTTTT. It is translated as CASSEALDRYEKLFF.

The V call is TRBV6-1, the J call TRBJ1-3; D uncertain. The CDR3 consists of 12 residues. Germline CDR1 is MNHNS and CDR2 is SASEGT. V was trimmed by 3 bases and J by 4 bases, leaving 4 bases between them. In DNA form, the CDR3 reads TGTGCCAGCAGTGAGGGCGGAAACACCATATATTTT. Translating gives CASSEGGNTIYF.

The V and J genes are TRBV5-1 and TRBJ1-1; no definite D call. V lost 0 bases and J 0 bases, leaving 6 bases between the germline ends. CDR1 SGHRS and CDR2 YFSETQ come from the germline V gene. The CDR3 contains 14 residues. CDR3 coding DNA: TGCGCCAGCAGCTTGGGGGAGTTGAACACTGAAGCTTTCTTT. Protein product: CASSLGELNTEAFF.

The chain employs TRBV5-8 and TRBJ2-2, with D perhaps matching TRBD1 (8 bases). The germline V and J ends were trimmed by 2 bases and 7 bases, with 15 bases remaining between them. This CDR3 has 15 amino acids. Germline V gives CDR1 SGHTS, CDR2 YDEGEE. This chain's CDR3 is CASSFRTGRDGELFF. The DNA of the CDR3 is TGTGCCAGCAGCTTCCGGACAGGGAGGGACGGGGAGCTGTTTTTT.

This chain links TRBV5-5 with TRBJ1-6; 9 bases are shared with TRBD1. Germline lookup yields CDR1 SGHKS and CDR2 YYEKEE (reference sequence). With V trimmed by 2 bases and J by 12 bases, 9 bases remained unmatched. The CDR3 loop spans 15 amino acids. CDR3 in DNA: TGTGCCAGCAGCTTTCTGGGACAGGGCCGCGAACCCCTCCACTTT. Its protein is CASSFLGQGREPLHF.

The chain couples TRBV27 to TRBJ2-7; 7 bases are a match to TRBD2. The J segment lost 3 bases and the V segment lost 2 bases, leaving 4 bases of the junction unmatched. The CDR3 contains 14 residues. In germline, CDR1 is MNHEY, CDR2 SMNVEV (reference sequence). The CDR3 nucleotides read TGTGCCAGCAGTTTAAACGCGGGGGACTACGAGCAGTACTTC. Translated, it gives CASSLNAGDYEQYF.

The V gene is TRBV6-2 or TRBV6-3, the J gene TRBJ1-1; TRBD1 is a possible D gene (5 bases). The CDR3 has 15 residues. V gave up 0 bases and J gave up 2 bases, with 10 bases separating them. Germline-derived CDR1 and CDR2 are MNHEY and SVGEGT. The CDR3: CASSYSPQGNTEAFF. DNA of the CDR3: TGTGCCAGCAGTTACTCCCCCCAGGGAAACACTGAAGCTTTCTTT.

The V and J genes are TRBV6-5 and TRBJ1-3; TRBD1 aligns across 7 bases. The V gene end was trimmed by 0 bases and the J gene end by 4 bases; junction bases not matched to a gene: 6. Germline V CDR1 and CDR2: MNHEY, SVGAGI. The CDR3 extends over 16 amino acids. DNA for the CDR3: TGTGCCAGCAGTTACTCGGGCAGGACAGGAGGAAACACCATATATTTT. Its translation: CASSYSGRTGGNTIYF.